This T cell receptor (beta chain) was sequenced for a study of blood T cell repertoires in COVID-19. At the level of the study: Sites in the United States, Italy and Spain provided acute and convalescent COVID-19 samples. The cDNA or gDNA used as material had been derived from T cells, B-cell-depleted T cells, or PBMCs.

J was trimmed by 3 bases and V by 2 bases; bases with no gene match: 8. The germline CDR1 and CDR2 sequences are SQVTM and ANQGSEA. The CDR3 totals 16 residues. Under the authors' procedure: Scientists estimated how many nucleated cells there were by amplifying reference gene primers. The data were produced by immunoSEQ multiplex PCR, yet TCRdb's version contains in-frame clones alone and is incomplete. V and J calls and clone size follow that table, whereas D and trimming were derived from the DNA. This table has about 180,000 clones, 80% to 90% appearing once. This chain connects TRBV29-1 to TRBJ2-7; 12 bases align to TRBD2. Sequencing was performed on peripheral blood. This TCR was recovered from a human donor with active or convalescent COVID-19. The donor label of this sample is uncertain. The CDR3 reads CSVELAGGLRLYEQYF. Written as DNA, the CDR3 is TGCAGCGTTGAACTAGCGGGGGGGCTTCGGCTCTACGAGCAGTACTTC.